The TCR beta chain described here comes from a study of blood T cell repertoires in COVID-19 (dated by TCRdb to about 2020). With respect to the entire study: Collaborator samples came from the United States, Italy and Spain and covered acute and convalescent phases of COVID-19. The material from the prospective study consisted of cDNA or gDNA derived from T cells, B-cell-depleted T cells, or PBMCs. The dataset comprised deeply sampled blood TCRbeta repertoires from subjects exposed to, actively infected with, or recovered from COVID-19. The repertoires were made available in a free public database intended to serve as a resource for research on the immune response to SARS-CoV-2. The samples were drawn from two sources: the first 160 participants of the ongoing ImmuneRACE study, and 1,254 subjects contributed by 6 global collaborators. A de-identified subject ID, COVID-19 status, age in years and sex were almost always included in the sample metadata. Where available, HLA class I and class II types were obtained from metadata supplied by the sample provider rather than from assay-based typing. What the research found in general, with its limitations: How much clinical and demographic metadata was included differed by source and by participant, and the metadata was provided uncurated.

TCRbeta CDR3 regions were amplified from genomic DNA by means of the immunoSEQ Assay, a bias-controlled multiplex PCR. As for the authors' bioinformatics: Nucleated cell counts per sample were estimated from amplification of reference gene primers within the assay. Sequence reads were collapsed and filtered to measure the absolute abundance of every unique TCRbeta CDR3 rearrangement. For each sample, productive Simpson clonality was calculated as the square root of Simpson's diversity index across productive rearrangements. TCRdb stores this immuneACCESS table with in-frame sequences only. Part of the clones is absent; in the studies checked, under half of the shortfall reflects unresolved V genes, and no reason is known for the rest. V and J calls plus clone size are reproduced from that table; the DNA served to infer D and trimming. The sample profile shows a few hundred thousand clones; about 80% of them were found once. The leading ten clones occupy about 1.3% of the sample.

Participants in the prospective study were aged about 18 to 95 years, lived in approximately 26 United States geographic areas, and enrolled through a virtual design. To assign participants to cohorts, the prospective study relied on clinical history that participants themselves reported in a screening survey and a study questionnaire. Each participant in the prospective study had whole blood, serum and a nasopharyngeal or oropharyngeal swab collected by mobile phlebotomists. Over a roughly 2-month period, participants in the prospective study had the option of providing additional blood draws and questionnaires. Before DNA extraction, prospective study blood samples were shipped either frozen or at room temperature. Concerning this clone itself: No cognate antigen has been identified for it. Base qualities are not recorded, but no much larger clone differs from it by a single base.

From the cysteine up to the phenylalanine, the CDR3 has a length of 15 residues. Only the CDR3 region is kept as DNA, spanning 45 bases read in frame from base 1. For this chain, trimming is 8 bases at the V end and 5 bases at the J end, and the number of junction bases without a gene match is 6. Via the germline V gene, CDR1 is SNHLY and CDR2 FYNNEI. The V and J segments used are TRBV2 and TRBJ2-2, with 12 bases in between that match TRBD2. The source is a woman aged 40 to 50 with acute COVID-19. What was sequenced was PBMCs or T cells enriched from blood (not recorded which). In nucleotide form, the sequence is TGTGCCAGCCTAGCGGGGGGGCGTGGAACCGGGGAGCTGTTTTTT. The resulting protein is CASLAGGRGTGELFF.